The rows below give T cell receptor beta chains drawn from one sample of a study of blood T cell repertoires in COVID-19. TCRdb keeps only in-frame clones here, not all; method: immunoSEQ multiplex PCR. This sample has approximately 320,000 clones, with approximately 85% found just once. Sequences were obtained from peripheral blood. These receptors all stem from a human donor in a cohort sampled during active COVID-19. Each CDR3 is given with its conserved first and last residue. D genes are given only for firm matches. The size entry is marked missing in some rows and otherwise reads once, few, many or a size class.

- | - | TRBJ2-2 | TRBV27 | TGTGCCAGCAGTCTTAGCAGGCCTGGGGGGACCGGGGAGCTGTTTTTT | CASSLSRPGGTGELFF
- | - | TRBJ1-1 | TRBV5-5 | TGTGCCAGCAGTTCCGGGGGGTACACTGAAGCTTTCTTT | CASSSGGYTEAFF
- | - | TRBJ1-2 | TRBV7-9 | TGTGCCAGCAGCCCGGGACGGGGGACCGTAGCTAACTATGGCTACACCTTC | CASSPGRGTVANYGYTF
- | - | TRBJ2-5 | TRBV7-9 | TGTGCCAGCAGCTTAGCGGCATTGGAGACCCAGTACTTC | CASSLAALETQYF
- | once | TRBJ2-3 | TRBV11-3 | TGTGCCAGCAGCTTAGGAGGGGGGGAAGATACGCAGTATTTT | CASSLGGGEDTQYF
- | once | TRBJ2-1 | TRBV6-1 | TGTGCCAGCAGTGTGATGATTACAGGGATTGGTGAAACCTACAATGAGCAGTTCTTC | CASSVMITGIGETYNEQFF
TRBD1 | - | TRBJ1-1 | TRBV9 | TGTGCCAGCAGCTTAGGGGGCGAGACTGAAGCTTTCTTT | CASSLGGETEAFF
TRBD1 | - | TRBJ1-1 | TRBV19 | TGTGCCACCAGACAGGGGCTGGGCACTGAAGCTTTCTTT | CATRQGLGTEAFF
TRBD1 | - | TRBJ1-6 | TRBV14 | TGTGCCAGCAGCCACCCGACAGGGTGGCACTCACCCCTCCACTTT | CASSHPTGWHSPLHF
- | - | TRBJ1-6 | TRBV30 | TGTGCCTGGAGTGCACAGGGAAATTCACCCCTCCACTTT | CAWSAQGNSPLHF
- | medium-sized | TRBJ2-7 | TRBV2 | TGTGCCAGCGGGAAGCGACGGCAGGGAAGAGACGAGCAGTACTTC | CASGKRRQGRDEQYF
- | - | TRBJ1-2 | TRBV30 | TGTGCCTGGACGACGGACAGTCGGGGCTACACCTTC | CAWTTDSRGYTF
- | - | TRBJ1-2 | TRBV30 | TGTGCCTGGAGCCGACCCGACTCGGGGTATGGCTACACCTTC | CAWSRPDSGYGYTF
- | - | TRBJ2-3 | TRBV10-1 | TGCGCCAGCAGTGAGTCTAGAGAGGGGGGGGATACGCAGTATTTT | CASSESREGGDTQYF
TRBD1 | once | TRBJ1-2 | TRBV29-1 | TGCAGCGTTGGACAGGGGATTAACTATGGCTACACCTTC | CSVGQGINYGYTF
- | - | TRBJ2-3 | TRBV2 | TGTGCCAGCAAGGCGGGGGCGAACACAGATACGCAGTATTTT | CASKAGANTDTQYF
- | - | TRBJ2-5 | TRBV30 | TGTGCCTGGAGTGTTAGCTTGGGGACCCAGTACTTC | CAWSVSLGTQYF
- | - | TRBJ2-7 | TRBV7-9 | TGTGCCGGTAGAACGGGTACCTCGATCGAGCAGTACTTC | CAGRTGTSIEQYF
TRBD2 | - | TRBJ2-7 | TRBV19 | TGTGCCAGTAGCAAAAAGGCGGGGGTTACGCGGGACGAGCAGTACTTC | CASSKKAGVTRDEQYF
- | - | TRBJ1-6 | TRBV18 | TGTGCCAGCTCACCACCGGTGAGGGGGAATTCACCCCTCCACTTT | CASSPPVRGNSPLHF
TRBD1 | - | TRBJ2-7 | TRBV30 | TGTGCGTTTAACAGGGGGATTTCGGACGAGCAGTACTTC | CAFNRGISDEQYF
- | - | TRBJ1-1 | TRBV9 | TGTGCCAGCAGCGTAGGTCGTAGCAGGGGCACTGAAGCTTTCTTT | CASSVGRSRGTEAFF
TRBD1 | few | TRBJ1-2 | TRBV7-3 | TGTGCCAGCAGCGTAGACAGGGGAGGAGGCTACACCTTC | CASSVDRGGGYTF
- | - | TRBJ2-2 | TRBV11-2 | TGTGCCAGCAGCTTAAGCAGGGGGAACACCGGGGAGCTGTTTTTT | CASSLSRGNTGELFF
- | - | TRBJ1-1 | TRBV7-3 | TGTGCCAGCAGCTTAACGTTAGGCAGGGGAACTGAAGCTTTCTTT | CASSLTLGRGTEAFF
TRBD1 | - | TRBJ1-1 | TRBV5-1 | TGCGCCAGCAGTCGACAGGGTGATGTTTCCACTGAAGCTTTCTTT | CASSRQGDVSTEAFF
TRBD1 | - | TRBJ2-7 | TRBV3-1/TRBV3-2 | TGTGCCAGCAGTCAACAGGGGGACAACGAGCAGTACTTC | CASSQQGDNEQYF
TRBD1 | - | TRBJ2-1 | TRBV18 | TGTGCCAGCTCAGCCGGGACAGGGTTCTATGAGCAGTTCTTC | CASSAGTGFYEQFF
- | - | TRBJ2-3 | TRBV3-1/TRBV3-2 | TGTGCCAGCAGCCAAGATTCCCGGAAAGGGGGGGCAGATACGCAGTATTTT | CASSQDSRKGGADTQYF